This is a list of T cell receptor beta chains from one sample in a study of post-analysis software for immune sequencing data. TCRdb re-called the PCR reads with MiXCR, one entry per CDR3 protein. The table includes about 800,000 distinct CDR3 sequences, 25% to 30% detected once. The specimen was blood. The receptors come from a girl aged 5-17 years with multiple sclerosis. Each CDR3 is given with its conserved first and last residue. Each record gives: V gene, D gene, J gene, clone size, CDR3 DNA, CDR3 protein. A D gene is named only where the DNA matches it firmly. A clone size is listed for some rows: how often the clone was seen (once, few, many), or a class if it is expanded.

V gene: TRBV29-1
D gene: .
J gene: TRBJ2-3
clone size: .
CDR3 DNA: TGCAGCGTTGAGCCCCAGGGAGATACGCAGTATTTT
CDR3 protein: CSVEPQGDTQYF

V gene: TRBV4-1
D gene: TRBD1
J gene: TRBJ1-1
clone size: .
CDR3 DNA: TGCGCCAGCAGCCAGATCCGGGACAGGGGTTTAACTTTCTTT
CDR3 protein: CASSQIRDRGLTFF

V gene: TRBV29-1
D gene: TRBD1
J gene: TRBJ2-7
clone size: .
CDR3 DNA: TGCAGCGCCGTAATTTCTTGGGGGACAGGGGGTAACGAGCAGTACTTC
CDR3 protein: CSAVISWGTGGNEQYF

V gene: TRBV5-1
D gene: .
J gene: TRBJ1-4
clone size: .
CDR3 DNA: TGCGCCAGCAGCCAAAACCGGGACCAACTGTTTTTT
CDR3 protein: CASSQNRDQLFF

V gene: TRBV20-1
D gene: .
J gene: TRBJ2-6
clone size: .
CDR3 DNA: TGCAGTGCTAGAGAGGGCGGGCCGAACTCTGGGGCCAACGTCCTGACTTTC
CDR3 protein: CSAREGGPNSGANVLTF

V gene: TRBV5-1
D gene: .
J gene: TRBJ1-1
clone size: few
CDR3 DNA: TGCGCCAGCAGCTTGGCATCCCAGGGCCTGAACACTGAAGCTTTCTTT
CDR3 protein: CASSLASQGLNTEAFF

V gene: TRBV6-5
D gene: TRBD2
J gene: TRBJ2-7
clone size: .
CDR3 DNA: TGTGCCAGCAGTAAGGCGGGGGGCGCCTACAATGAGCAGTACTTC
CDR3 protein: CASSKAGGAYNEQYF

V gene: TRBV5-6
D gene: TRBD1
J gene: TRBJ1-5
clone size: few
CDR3 DNA: TGTGCCAGCAGCTTCACAGGGGAACGCAAGCAGCCCCAGCATTTT
CDR3 protein: CASSFTGERKQPQHF

V gene: TRBV7-9
D gene: TRBD2
J gene: TRBJ2-7
clone size: few
CDR3 DNA: TGTGCCAGCAGCGGCAGCTTCGCGGGAGGTGCCTACGAGCAGTACTTC
CDR3 protein: CASSGSFAGGAYEQYF

V gene: TRBV5-1
D gene: TRBD1
J gene: TRBJ1-1
clone size: .
CDR3 DNA: TGCGCCAGCAGCTTGGACAGGGGGCTTACTGAAGCTTTCTTT
CDR3 protein: CASSLDRGLTEAFF

V gene: TRBV11-2
D gene: .
J gene: TRBJ2-3
clone size: .
CDR3 DNA: TGTGCCAGCAGCCAGACGACGTTTGCGGCTAGCACAGATACGCAGTATTTT
CDR3 protein: CASSQTTFAASTDTQYF

V gene: TRBV10-3
D gene: .
J gene: TRBJ1-2
clone size: few
CDR3 DNA: TGTGCCATCAGTGACCCTTCCTATGGCTACACCTTC
CDR3 protein: CAISDPSYGYTF

V gene: TRBV7-2
D gene: .
J gene: TRBJ2-1
clone size: .
CDR3 DNA: TGTGCCAGCAGCTTAGGAGTGAACAGCATCTACAATGGGCAGTTCTTC
CDR3 protein: CASSLGVNSIYNGQFF

V gene: TRBV25-1
D gene: TRBD2
J gene: TRBJ2-3
clone size: .
CDR3 DNA: TGTGCCAGCAGTGACTGGCGGGGGACAGATACGCAGTATTTT
CDR3 protein: CASSDWRGTDTQYF

V gene: TRBV6-5
D gene: .
J gene: TRBJ2-1
clone size: .
CDR3 DNA: TGTGCCAGCACCTCATTAGCCTACAATGAGCAGTTCTTC
CDR3 protein: CASTSLAYNEQFF

V gene: TRBV20-1
D gene: TRBD1
J gene: TRBJ1-5
clone size: .
CDR3 DNA: TGCAGTGCTAGGGTTGGGACAGAAAACCGTTATAGCAATCAGCCCCAGCATTTT
CDR3 protein: CSARVGTENRYSNQPQHF

V gene: TRBV5-1
D gene: .
J gene: TRBJ2-3
clone size: .
CDR3 DNA: TGCGCCAGCAGCGTTACCGGGACGGAATCAGATACGCAGTATTTT
CDR3 protein: CASSVTGTESDTQYF